These T cell receptor beta chains were read from a single sample in a study of cytomegalovirus exposure and HLA in healthy donors. TCRdb's copy holds only in-frame clones and misses some; the assay was immunoSEQ multiplex PCR. This sample has 150,000 to 200,000 clones, with 79% found just once. The specimen sequenced was PBMCs. The receptor source for this set is a woman between 50 and 59 years old in good health and CMV-seronegative. CDR3s include the opening cysteine and the closing phenylalanine or tryptophan. Each record gives: V gene, J gene, CDR3 length, clone size, D gene, CDR3 protein, CDR3 DNA. The D gene is left open where the match is weak. Size is stated for part of the rows, as once, few or many counts, or as a class when the clone is expanded.

V gene: TRBV28
J gene: TRBJ2-4
CDR3 length: 15
clone size: once
D gene: TRBD1
CDR3 protein: CASSGDSLAKNIQYF
CDR3 DNA: TGTGCCAGCAGTGGGGACAGCTTAGCCAAAAACATTCAGTACTTC

V gene: TRBV13
J gene: TRBJ2-7
CDR3 length: 14
clone size: .
D gene: TRBD1
CDR3 protein: CASSPRTGSYEQYF
CDR3 DNA: TGTGCCAGCAGCCCGAGGACAGGCTCCTACGAGCAGTACTTC

V gene: TRBV6-5
J gene: TRBJ2-7
CDR3 length: 13
clone size: .
D gene: .
CDR3 protein: CASPTGGDHEQYF
CDR3 DNA: TGTGCCAGCCCTACAGGGGGGGACCACGAGCAGTACTTC

V gene: TRBV18
J gene: TRBJ2-7
CDR3 length: 15
clone size: .
D gene: .
CDR3 protein: CASSPYRDNSYEQYF
CDR3 DNA: TGTGCCAGCTCACCATACAGGGACAACTCCTACGAGCAGTACTTC

V gene: TRBV14
J gene: TRBJ1-2
CDR3 length: 13
clone size: .
D gene: .
CDR3 protein: CASSRENNYGYTF
CDR3 DNA: TGTGCCAGCAGCCGGGAGAATAACTATGGCTACACCTTC

V gene: TRBV30
J gene: TRBJ2-2
CDR3 length: 15
clone size: .
D gene: TRBD2
CDR3 protein: CAWGTSGSVTGELFF
CDR3 DNA: TGTGCCTGGGGGACTAGCGGGAGTGTTACCGGGGAGCTGTTTTTT

V gene: TRBV6-5
J gene: TRBJ2-1
CDR3 length: 12
clone size: .
D gene: .
CDR3 protein: CASSTGYNEQFF
CDR3 DNA: TGTGCCAGCAGCACAGGGTACAATGAGCAGTTCTTC

V gene: TRBV6-1
J gene: TRBJ2-5
CDR3 length: 16
clone size: .
D gene: TRBD2
CDR3 protein: CASSEQSGGLQETQYF
CDR3 DNA: TGTGCCAGCAGTGAACAAAGCGGGGGATTACAAGAGACCCAGTACTTC

V gene: TRBV2
J gene: TRBJ1-5
CDR3 length: 15
clone size: few
D gene: .
CDR3 protein: CASSVESLGNQPQHF
CDR3 DNA: TGTGCCAGCAGTGTCGAGAGTTTAGGCAATCAGCCCCAGCATTTT

V gene: TRBV7-6
J gene: TRBJ1-1
CDR3 length: 15
clone size: few
D gene: .
CDR3 protein: CASSLVLGLDTEAFF
CDR3 DNA: TGTGCCAGCAGCTTAGTTTTGGGGCTAGACACTGAAGCTTTCTTT

V gene: TRBV6-1
J gene: TRBJ2-7
CDR3 length: 15
clone size: .
D gene: TRBD2
CDR3 protein: CASSLLAVQTYEQYF
CDR3 DNA: TGTGCCAGCAGTCTTCTAGCGGTCCAAACCTACGAGCAGTACTTC

V gene: TRBV5-6
J gene: TRBJ2-7
CDR3 length: 19
clone size: .
D gene: TRBD2
CDR3 protein: CASSLRGFLAAESSYEQYF
CDR3 DNA: TGTGCCAGCAGCTTGAGGGGATTCCTAGCGGCAGAGAGCTCCTACGAGCAGTACTTC

V gene: TRBV15
J gene: TRBJ1-3
CDR3 length: 15
clone size: .
D gene: .
CDR3 protein: CATSRDGSSGNTIYF
CDR3 DNA: TGTGCCACCAGCAGAGATGGGAGCTCTGGAAACACCATATATTTT

V gene: TRBV5-6
J gene: TRBJ2-3
CDR3 length: 12
clone size: few
D gene: .
CDR3 protein: CASSYGTDTQYF
CDR3 DNA: TGTGCCAGCAGCTACGGGACAGATACGCAGTATTTT

V gene: TRBV7-2
J gene: TRBJ1-1
CDR3 length: 15
clone size: .
D gene: TRBD1
CDR3 protein: CASRAQTGFGTEAFF
CDR3 DNA: TGTGCCAGCAGGGCCCAGACAGGGTTCGGGACTGAAGCTTTCTTT

V gene: TRBV6-5
J gene: TRBJ2-6
CDR3 length: 15
clone size: few
D gene: .
CDR3 protein: CASSYGLSGANVLTF
CDR3 DNA: TGTGCCAGCAGTTATGGCCTCTCTGGGGCCAACGTCCTGACTTTC

V gene: TRBV25-1
J gene: TRBJ2-3
CDR3 length: 18
clone size: few
D gene: TRBD1
CDR3 protein: CASSESPGNKGAADTQYF
CDR3 DNA: TGTGCCAGCAGTGAATCCCCGGGGAATAAGGGGGCGGCCGATACGCAGTATTTT

V gene: TRBV4-1
J gene: TRBJ1-2
CDR3 length: 13
clone size: .
D gene: .
CDR3 protein: CASSQDSSWGYTF
CDR3 DNA: TGCGCCAGCAGCCAAGATTCTAGTTGGGGCTACACCTTC

V gene: TRBV6-5
J gene: TRBJ1-2
CDR3 length: 15
clone size: .
D gene: TRBD1
CDR3 protein: CASTRTRGSRDGCTF
CDR3 DNA: TGTGCCAGCACACGGACCAGGGGGAGCCGGGATGGCTGCACCTTC

V gene: TRBV28
J gene: TRBJ1-2
CDR3 length: 14
clone size: .
D gene: TRBD1
CDR3 protein: CASSLGTGAKGYTF
CDR3 DNA: TGTGCCAGCAGTTTAGGGACAGGGGCTAAAGGCTACACCTTC

V gene: TRBV19
J gene: TRBJ1-2
CDR3 length: 12
clone size: .
D gene: TRBD1
CDR3 protein: CASTGQHYGYTF
CDR3 DNA: TGTGCCAGTACGGGACAGCACTATGGCTACACCTTC

V gene: TRBV10-3
J gene: TRBJ1-1
CDR3 length: 16
clone size: .
D gene: .
CDR3 protein: CAISDSTGRGNTEAFF
CDR3 DNA: TGTGCCATCAGTGACTCGACAGGTAGGGGGAACACTGAAGCTTTCTTT

V gene: TRBV7-9
J gene: TRBJ1-4
CDR3 length: 16
clone size: .
D gene: .
CDR3 protein: CASSLVLRSLDEKLFF
CDR3 DNA: TGTGCCAGCAGCTTAGTCCTTCGGTCCTTAGATGAAAAACTGTTTTTT

V gene: TRBV7-3
J gene: TRBJ2-3
CDR3 length: 13
clone size: .
D gene: .
CDR3 protein: CASSPTGPDTQYF
CDR3 DNA: TGTGCCAGCAGCCCTACAGGGCCAGATACGCAGTATTTT

V gene: TRBV7-3
J gene: TRBJ1-2
CDR3 length: 13
clone size: .
D gene: .
CDR3 protein: CASSRGGNYGYTF
CDR3 DNA: TGTGCCAGCAGCAGGGGTGGTAACTATGGCTACACCTTC

V gene: TRBV27
J gene: TRBJ1-2
CDR3 length: 13
clone size: .
D gene: TRBD1
CDR3 protein: CASKLTGGGGYTF
CDR3 DNA: TGTGCCAGCAAGCTGACAGGGGGCGGTGGCTACACCTTC

V gene: TRBV5-5
J gene: TRBJ1-1
CDR3 length: 14
clone size: .
D gene: TRBD1
CDR3 protein: CASSFGTGGWEAFF
CDR3 DNA: TGTGCCAGCAGCTTCGGGACAGGGGGTTGGGAAGCTTTCTTT

V gene: TRBV28
J gene: TRBJ2-7
CDR3 length: 13
clone size: .
D gene: .
CDR3 protein: CASSESQAYEQYF
CDR3 DNA: TGTGCCAGCAGTGAATCACAGGCCTACGAGCAGTACTTC

V gene: TRBV10-3
J gene: TRBJ1-4
CDR3 length: 14
clone size: .
D gene: TRBD1
CDR3 protein: CATGPGQSNEKLFF
CDR3 DNA: TGTGCCACCGGACCGGGACAGTCTAATGAAAAACTGTTTTTT

V gene: TRBV14
J gene: TRBJ1-1
CDR3 length: 13
clone size: .
D gene: TRBD1
CDR3 protein: CASSGQGYTEAFF
CDR3 DNA: TGTGCCAGCAGCGGACAGGGATACACTGAAGCTTTCTTT

V gene: TRBV15
J gene: TRBJ1-2
CDR3 length: 14
clone size: .
D gene: TRBD1
CDR3 protein: CATSRDRGRGGYTF
CDR3 DNA: TGTGCCACCAGCAGAGACAGGGGGCGCGGAGGCTACACCTTC

V gene: TRBV28
J gene: TRBJ2-5
CDR3 length: 12
clone size: .
D gene: .
CDR3 protein: CASSSGEETQYF
CDR3 DNA: TGTGCCAGCAGTTCAGGGGAAGAGACCCAGTACTTC

V gene: TRBV6-1
J gene: TRBJ1-1
CDR3 length: 13
clone size: .
D gene: TRBD1
CDR3 protein: CASSPWDSLEAFF
CDR3 DNA: TGTGCCAGCAGCCCGTGGGACAGCCTAGAAGCTTTCTTT

V gene: TRBV5-1
J gene: TRBJ2-7
CDR3 length: 17
clone size: .
D gene: TRBD1
CDR3 protein: CASSLSLTGGLSYEQYF
CDR3 DNA: TGCGCCAGCAGCTTATCACTTACAGGGGGTCTGTCCTACGAGCAGTACTTC

V gene: TRBV5-1
J gene: TRBJ1-2
CDR3 length: 12
clone size: .
D gene: .
CDR3 protein: CASSLGDIPYTF
CDR3 DNA: TGCGCCAGCAGCTTGGGGGACATACCCTACACCTTC

V gene: TRBV6-1
J gene: TRBJ1-1
CDR3 length: 13
clone size: few
D gene: .
CDR3 protein: CASSPTVNTEAFF
CDR3 DNA: TGTGCCAGCAGCCCGACAGTGAACACTGAAGCTTTCTTT

V gene: TRBV2
J gene: TRBJ1-1
CDR3 length: 13
clone size: few
D gene: .
CDR3 protein: CASSDQGWTEAFF
CDR3 DNA: TGTGCCAGCAGTGACCAGGGATGGACTGAAGCTTTCTTT

V gene: TRBV29-1
J gene: TRBJ2-2
CDR3 length: 12
clone size: .
D gene: .
CDR3 protein: CSATPRPGELFF
CDR3 DNA: TGCAGCGCCACCCCTAGACCCGGGGAGCTGTTTTTT

V gene: TRBV7-2
J gene: TRBJ2-1
CDR3 length: 15
clone size: .
D gene: TRBD1
CDR3 protein: CASSSGTGSWNEQFF
CDR3 DNA: TGTGCCAGCAGCTCCGGGACAGGGTCATGGAATGAGCAGTTCTTC

V gene: TRBV7-6
J gene: TRBJ2-7
CDR3 length: 14
clone size: .
D gene: .
CDR3 protein: CASSPGHSNYEQYF
CDR3 DNA: TGTGCCAGCAGCCCGGGACACTCCAACTACGAGCAGTACTTC

V gene: TRBV4-1
J gene: TRBJ2-1
CDR3 length: 17
clone size: .
D gene: .
CDR3 protein: CASSLGPEGPTYNEQFF
CDR3 DNA: TGCGCCAGCAGCCTCGGGCCGGAGGGCCCGACCTACAATGAGCAGTTCTTC

V gene: TRBV25-1
J gene: TRBJ2-1
CDR3 length: 15
clone size: .
D gene: TRBD2
CDR3 protein: CASSDAGVTYNEQFF
CDR3 DNA: TGTGCCAGCAGTGACGCGGGGGTCACCTACAATGAGCAGTTCTTC

V gene: TRBV19
J gene: TRBJ1-5
CDR3 length: 15
clone size: .
D gene: TRBD1
CDR3 protein: CASSTDRGGNQPQHF
CDR3 DNA: TGTGCCAGTAGTACCGACAGGGGTGGGAATCAGCCCCAGCATTTT

V gene: TRBV6-5
J gene: TRBJ1-2
CDR3 length: 14
clone size: .
D gene: .
CDR3 protein: CASTLDIGNYGYTF
CDR3 DNA: TGTGCCAGCACCTTGGACATCGGTAACTATGGCTACACCTTC